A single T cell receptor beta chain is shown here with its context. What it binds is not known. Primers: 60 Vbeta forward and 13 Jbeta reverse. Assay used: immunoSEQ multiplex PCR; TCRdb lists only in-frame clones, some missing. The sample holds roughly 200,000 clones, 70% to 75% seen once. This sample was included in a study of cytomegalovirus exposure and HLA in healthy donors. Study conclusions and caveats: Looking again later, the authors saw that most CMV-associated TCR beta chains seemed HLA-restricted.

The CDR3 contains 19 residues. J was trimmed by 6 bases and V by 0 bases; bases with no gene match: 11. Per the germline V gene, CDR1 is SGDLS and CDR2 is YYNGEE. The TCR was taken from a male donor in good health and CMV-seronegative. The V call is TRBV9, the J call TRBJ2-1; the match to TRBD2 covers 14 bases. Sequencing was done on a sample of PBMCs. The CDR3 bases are TGTGCCAGCAGCGTAGAGGGACTAGCGGGAGCGGTCGCAGGCAATGAGCAGTTCTTC. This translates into CASSVEGLAGAVAGNEQFF.